The entry below describes one T cell receptor (beta chain). The repertoire was sequenced with immunoSEQ multiplex PCR; TCRdb's copy has only in-frame clones and lacks some. The sample has 210,000 or so clones, 80% seen once. These data come from a study of blood T cell repertoires in COVID-19. V was clipped by 5 bases and J by 3 bases; unmatched bases: 8. The CDR3 length is 15 residues. Looked up from germline, CDR1 is SSHAT and CDR2 is FNYEAQ (reference sequence). The material sequenced was PBMCs or T cells enriched from blood (not recorded which). This TCR came from a man between 25 and 39 years old with acute COVID-19. V gene TRBV7-7 combines with J gene TRBJ2-7, with 9 bases matching TRBD1. CDR3 amino acids: CASSQGTGRFYEQYF. In DNA, the CDR3 is TGTGCCAGCAGCCAAGGGACAGGGAGGTTCTACGAGCAGTACTTC. The full variable domain, its missing parts supplied by reference TRBV7-7 and TRBJ2-7, is GAGVSQSPRYKVTKRGQDVTLRCDPISSHATLYWYQQALGQGPEFLTYFNYEAQPDKSGLPSDRFSAERPEGSISTLTIQRTEQRDSAMYRCASSQGTGRFYEQYFGPGTRLTVT.